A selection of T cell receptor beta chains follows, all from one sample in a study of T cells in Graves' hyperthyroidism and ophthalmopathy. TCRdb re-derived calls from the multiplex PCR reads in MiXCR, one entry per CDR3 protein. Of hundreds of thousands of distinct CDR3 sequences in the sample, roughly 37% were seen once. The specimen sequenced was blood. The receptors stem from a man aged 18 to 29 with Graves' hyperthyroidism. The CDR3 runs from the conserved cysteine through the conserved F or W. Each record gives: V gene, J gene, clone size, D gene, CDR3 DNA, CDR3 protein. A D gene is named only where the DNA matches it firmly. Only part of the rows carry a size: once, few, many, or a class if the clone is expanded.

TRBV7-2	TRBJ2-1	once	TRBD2	TGTGCCAGCAGCTTAGCAGCGGGGTTTAACAATGAGCAGTTCTTC	CASSLAAGFNNEQFF
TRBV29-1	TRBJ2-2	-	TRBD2	TGCAGCTTGGGGGGACTAGCGGGCAACACCGGGGAGCTGTTTTTT	CSLGGLAGNTGELFF
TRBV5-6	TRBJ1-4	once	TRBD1	TGTGCCAGCAGCTTGGCGGACAGGGGGAATGAAAAACTGTTTTTT	CASSLADRGNEKLFF
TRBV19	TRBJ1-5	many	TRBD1	TGTGCCAGCAGCCAGGGGGTAGGCAATCAGCCCCAGCATTTT	CASSQGVGNQPQHF
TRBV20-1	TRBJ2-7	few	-	TGCAGTGCGAATAGCGCTGCCTACGAGCAGTACTTC	CSANSAAYEQYF
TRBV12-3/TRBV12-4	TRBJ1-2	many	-	TGTGCCACCTTGGGTCAGGGCTACACCTTC	CATLGQGYTF
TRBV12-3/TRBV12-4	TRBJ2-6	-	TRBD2	TGTGCCAGCAGTCTAGCGGGGGGGTTCTCTGGGGCCAACGTCCTGACTTTC	CASSLAGGFSGANVLTF
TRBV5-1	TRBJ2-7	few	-	TGCGCCAGCAGCATGTCCCCTAACTACGAGCAGTACTTC	CASSMSPNYEQYF
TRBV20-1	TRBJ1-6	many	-	TGCAGTGCTACGATACCAGGGGATTCACCCCTCCACTTT	CSATIPGDSPLHF
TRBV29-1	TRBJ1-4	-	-	TGCAGCGGGGGGCGGCATAATGAAAAACTGTTTTTT	CSGGRHNEKLFF
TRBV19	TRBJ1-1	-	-	TGTGCCAGTAGACCTGACAGCCAGAACACTGAAGCTTTCTTT	CASRPDSQNTEAFF
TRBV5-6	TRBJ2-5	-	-	TGTGCCAGCAGCTTCTTTTCCGCGGGTACTAAAGAGACCCAGTACTTC	CASSFFSAGTKETQYF
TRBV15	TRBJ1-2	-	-	TGTGCCACCAGCAGTGACAATCGCCAGGCGGAGGGCACCTTC	CATSSDNRQAEGTF
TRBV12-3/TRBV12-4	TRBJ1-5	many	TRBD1	TGTGCCAGCAGTACAGGGGGAGGCAATCAGCCCCAGCATTTT	CASSTGGGNQPQHF
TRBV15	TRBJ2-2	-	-	TGTGCCACCAGCAGCGTACAGGTTCAGAACACCGGGGAGCTGTTTTTT	CATSSVQVQNTGELFF
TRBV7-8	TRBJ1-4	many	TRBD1	TGTGCCAGCAGCTTGGACAGGGGGCGGGAAAAACTGTTTTTT	CASSLDRGREKLFF
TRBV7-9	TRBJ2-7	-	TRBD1	TGTGCCAGCAGCCTCTGGGACAGGCAAACTCTGGGCGAGCAGTACTTC	CASSLWDRQTLGEQYF
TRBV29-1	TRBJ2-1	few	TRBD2	TGCAGCGTTGAACCCCCTACTAGCGGGATGAGGAATGAGCAGTTCTTC	CSVEPPTSGMRNEQFF
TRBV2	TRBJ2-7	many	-	TGTGCCAGCTCAGAGGGGCCCTCCTACGAGCAGTACTTC	CASSEGPSYEQYF
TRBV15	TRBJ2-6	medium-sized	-	TGTGCCACCAGCAAAAACCAGGGATCCGGGGCCAACGTCCTGACTTTC	CATSKNQGSGANVLTF